These 29 T cell receptor beta chains originate from one sample sequenced in a study of regulatory T cells in long-lasting Graves disease. Documented time point: newly diagnosed GD, antithyroid drugs for less than 3 months. The TCR library was prepared using RNA isolated from PBMCs. Construction of the TCR beta libraries employed iRepertoire HTBI primers in conjunction with Arm-PCR of CDR3 regions. TCRdb passed the multiplex PCR reads through MiXCR, listing each CDR3 protein once. The repertoire holds a few hundred thousand distinct CDR3 sequences, about 12% seen once, with around 18% in the top ten. These records were also assigned to another study, of T cells in Graves' hyperthyroidism and ophthalmopathy.

Sequencing was performed on peripheral blood mononuclear cells (PBMCs), taken at new diagnosis, from a patient treated with antithyroid drugs. The receptors derive from a woman under 30 with Graves disease.

V usage is TRBV20-1 and J usage is TRBJ1-6, with D possibly matching TRBD1 (5 bases). CDR3 size: 16 residues. The V and J ends lost 6 bases and 1 base respectively, with 16 bases between them. The germline CDR1 and CDR2 sequences are DFQATT and SNEGSKA (reference sequence). The CDR3 bases are TGCAGTGCAAAACCCCGGGGGGAGTCCTATAATTCACCCCTCCACTTT. Translation: CSAKPRGESYNSPLHF.

This clonotype has at least ten counts. This chain connects TRBV11-2 to TRBJ2-6, with 7 bases that match TRBD2. The trim removed 5 bases at V and 3 bases at J, leaving 10 bases unmatched. This CDR3 contains 17 residues. Germline CDR1 reads SGHAT; CDR2 reads FQNNGV. Written as DNA, the CDR3 is TGTGCCAGCAGCCCCTCGGGGGGTTTGCATGGGGCCAACGTCCTGACTTTC. This codes for CASSPSGGLHGANVLTF.

This clonotype was seen ten or more times. The chain carries TRBV27 and TRBJ1-6, with a possible D match to TRBD1 (5 bases). V was cut by 2 bases and J by 15 bases, with 11 bases left in between. From germline, CDR1 is MNHEY and CDR2 SMNVEV (reference sequence). The CDR3 spans 12 residues. CDR3 sequence: CASSLQGLGLHF. The CDR3 region has the DNA TGTGCCAGCAGTTTACAGGGACTGGGCCTCCACTTT.

This clonotype was observed at least ten times. V usage is TRBV6-9 and J usage is TRBJ2-1; TRBD1 might be the D (6 bases). Germline CDR1 reads MNHGY; CDR2 reads SVAAGI. The V gene lost 3 bases and the J gene lost 7 bases, with 16 bases spanning the gap. The CDR3 has 15 residues. The CDR3 is CASSYEGVVRNEQFF. The CDR3 DNA follows: TGTGCCAGCAGTTACGAGGGGGTTGTCCGGAATGAGCAGTTCTTC.

This clonotype occurred a few times. The rearrangement uses TRBV14 and TRBJ2-6, with a tentative D call TRBD1 (6 bases). This CDR3 contains 18 residues. The germline V gene encodes CDR1 SGHDN and CDR2 FVKESK. The V gene lost 4 bases and the J gene lost 1 base, with 17 bases spanning the gap. This CDR3 is CASSPLQGVRSGANVLTF. The CDR3 DNA follows: TGTGCCAGCAGCCCACTACAGGGAGTGAGGTCTGGGGCCAACGTCCTGACTTTC.

In this sample, this clonotype turned up many times. The rearrangement uses TRBV13 and TRBJ1-1; D ambiguous. V dropped 4 bases and J dropped 8 bases, with 11 bases sitting between them. Germline assignment: CDR1 PRHDT and CDR2 FYEKMQ (reference sequence). This CDR3 spans 12 amino acids. CDR3 DNA: TGTGCCAGCAGCTCCGACTCCACGGAAGCTTTCTTT. This sequence encodes CASSSDSTEAFF.

The chain is built from TRBV7-8 and TRBJ2-1, with 9 bases fitting TRBD1. The CDR3 has 15 residues. Losses at the gene ends were 5 bases for V and 10 bases for J; bases not matched to a gene: 12. Germline assignment: CDR1 SGHVS and CDR2 FQNEAQ. The CDR3 nucleotides read TGTGCCAGCAGCCCACCCGGGACAGGGTATCAGGAGCAGTTCTTC. This translates into CASSPPGTGYQEQFF.

For this clonotype: A clone one base away is much larger, so this may be a read error. The V and J genes are TRBV12-3 or TRBV12-4 and TRBJ2-3, with D perhaps matching TRBD2 (5 bases). Trimming shortened V by 6 bases and J by 0 bases, and 19 bases separated the two germline ends. This CDR3 has 17 amino acids. In DNA form, the CDR3 reads TGTGCCAGCAGAAACCTAGGACTTCCCTCTAGCACAGATACGCAGTATTTT. Translating gives CASRNLGLPSSTDTQYF.

The table lists this clonotype with many counts. V and J are TRBV7-9 and TRBJ2-1; tentative D call: TRBD1 (6 bases). This CDR3 region has 13 residues. V was clipped by 5 bases and J by 7 bases, with 12 bases between them. Germline V lookup: CDR1 SEHNR, CDR2 FQNEAQ (reference sequence). As DNA, the CDR3 is TGTGCCAGCAGCCTAGGGGGAAGGAATGAGCAGTTCTTC. Its protein is CASSLGGRNEQFF.

In this sample, this clonotype turned up many times. The chain recombines TRBV24-1 with TRBJ2-1; 15 bases match TRBD2. CDR3 size: 15 residues. Germline V gene sequence: CDR1 KGHDR, CDR2 SFDVKD. The V gene end was trimmed by 8 bases and the J gene end by 9 bases; junction bases not matched to a gene: 7. This CDR3 reads CATTKGTSGRSEQFF. In DNA form, the CDR3 reads TGTGCCACCACCAAGGGGACTAGCGGGAGGAGTGAGCAGTTCTTC.

This clonotype was observed a few times. The chain uses TRBV20-1 and TRBJ2-7; a weak D match, TRBD2 (5 bases). Germline V gene data show CDR1 as DFQATT and CDR2 as SNEGSKA (reference sequence). The CDR3 spans 12 residues. V lost 6 bases and J 7 bases, leaving 16 bases between the germline ends. CDR3 coding DNA: TGCAGTGCGCTACTAGAGGGTTTTGAGCAGTACTTC. It translates to CSALLEGFEQYF.

This clonotype was found many times. The V and J genes are TRBV20-1 and TRBJ2-2, with D maybe TRBD1 (6 bases). This CDR3 is built from 15 residues. V shed 1 base and J shed 2 bases, with 11 bases lying between them. Germline V CDR1 and CDR2: DFQATT, SNEGSKA (reference sequence). The CDR3 DNA is TGCAGTGCTAGAGCGCACAGGGTAAACACCGGGGAGCTGTTTTTT. Translated: CSARAHRVNTGELFF.

In this sample, this clonotype turned up many times. The chain joins TRBV28 to TRBJ1-1; D gene unclear. Trimming removed 6 bases at V and 1 base at J, with 9 bases between. The CDR3 runs to 13 residues. Germline loops: CDR1 MDHEN, CDR2 SYDVKM. CDR3 in DNA: TGTGCCAGCAGCCCCCCGCAGAACACTGAAGCTTTCTTT. Translating it yields CASSPPQNTEAFF.

This clonotype was detected many times. The J gene is TRBJ2-1, the V gene TRBV20-1; 9 bases are shared with TRBD2. The CDR3 is 15 amino acids. Germline CDR1 and CDR2: DFQATT and SNEGSKA (reference sequence). Losses at the gene ends were 4 bases for V and 4 bases for J; bases not matched to a gene: 8. CDR3 DNA: TGCAGTGCTATATTACTAGCGGGCACGTACAATGAGCAGTTCTTC. Amino acids: CSAILLAGTYNEQFF.

Of note for this clonotype: One base away lies a much larger clone, so this may be a sequencing read error. The CDR3 end shows no conserved phenylalanine or tryptophan, and so a read error is likely. V is TRBV7-9 and J is TRBJ2-1; tentative D call: TRBD2 (7 bases). The V and J ends lost 5 bases and 10 bases respectively, with 21 bases between them. The germline gives CDR1 SEHNR, CDR2 FQNEAQ (reference sequence). The length of the CDR3 is 15 residues. The CDR3 DNA sequence: TGTGCCAGCAGCCTGTCTCGGATCGGCGGGGGCGAGCAGTTCTCC. This codes for CASSLSRIGGGEQFS.

This clonotype appeared many times. V and J are TRBV5-1 and TRBJ1-2; D might be TRBD1 (6 bases). V lost 3 bases, J lost 8 bases, and 17 bases lay in between. CDR3 length equals 14 residues. CDR1 is SGHRS, CDR2 YFSETQ, per germline. The CDR3 loop is CASSSEGESSGYTF. CDR3 nucleotide sequence: TGCGCCAGCAGCTCCGAGGGGGAGTCGAGCGGCTACACCTTC.

This clonotype was counted ten times or more. The chain has TRBV5-5 and TRBJ1-1; D is unclear. The CDR3 consists of 18 residues. V dropped 3 bases and J dropped 0 bases, with 21 bases sitting between them. Germline-derived CDR1 and CDR2 are SGHKS and YYEKEE (reference sequence). For the CDR3, the DNA is TGTGCCAGCAGCTCGGATGGGAGGCGCATTTTAATGAACACTGAAGCTTTCTTT. Its translation: CASSSDGRRILMNTEAFF.

The V and J genes are TRBV4-3 and TRBJ2-7; unclear D gene. V lost 0 bases, J lost 5 bases, and 8 bases lay in between. Germline CDR1 and CDR2: LGHNA and YSLEER. The CDR3 length is 13 residues. The CDR3 loop reads CASSQDQVDEQYF. The CDR3 region has the DNA TGCGCCAGCAGCCAAGATCAGGTAGACGAGCAGTACTTC.

The gene calls are TRBV24-1 and TRBJ2-2; D is unclear. Per germline, CDR1 KGHDR and CDR2 SFDVKD. This CDR3 is 12 amino acids long. V was shortened by 6 bases and J by 5 bases, with 6 bases between the two germline ends. The CDR3: CATSLGTGELFF. The CDR3 DNA is TGTGCCACCAGTCTAGGGACCGGGGAGCTGTTTTTT.

Many counts were recorded for this clonotype. CDR3 sequence: CASSLGPDHNEQFF. CDR3 bases: TGTGCCAGCAGCTTAGGTCCTGACCACAATGAGCAGTTCTTC. The chain couples TRBV7-3 to TRBJ2-1; the D is unclear. Germline V gene lookup returns CDR1 SGHTA and CDR2 FQGTGA. Trimming stripped 2 bases from V and 5 bases from J, with 10 bases between. This CDR3 has 14 residues.

The V gene is TRBV4-2, the J gene TRBJ2-1; 12 bases match TRBD2. Germline V gives CDR1 LGHNA, CDR2 YNFKEQ. V lost 4 bases, J lost 8 bases, and 9 bases stayed unmatched. CDR3 length: 16 residues. The DNA of the CDR3 is TGTGCCAGCAGCCTAGCTGGACTAGCGGGGTCGGATGAGCAGTTCTTC. Translated: CASSLAGLAGSDEQFF.

This clonotype has at least ten counts. The chain joins TRBV11-2 to TRBJ2-5, with no clear D. The CDR3 length is 13 residues. Germline CDR1 SGHAT, CDR2 FQNNGV. The germline V and J ends were trimmed by 4 bases and 4 bases, with 10 bases remaining between them. The DNA of the CDR3 is TGTGCCAGCAGCTCGGACCCCCGAGAGACCCAGTACTTC. Protein: CASSSDPRETQYF.

This clonotype was counted many times. The genes are TRBV11-1 and TRBJ2-7; a weak D match, TRBD1 (5 bases). The CDR3 sequence is 15 residues long. V was cut by 4 bases and J by 2 bases, with 15 bases left in between. Germline V gene lookup returns CDR1 SGHAT and CDR2 FQDESV (reference sequence). The CDR3 DNA sequence: TGTGCCAGCAGCTCCTACGGACATTTCGCCTACGAGCAGTACTTC. Translation gives CASSSYGHFAYEQYF. Variable domain in full (rest from reference TRBV11-1 and TRBJ2-7): EAEVAQSPRYKITEKSQAVAFWCDPISGHATLYWYRQILGQGPELLVQFQDESVVDDSQLPKDRFSAERLKGVDSTLKIQPAELGDSAMYLCASSSYGHFAYEQYFGPGTRLTVT.

V and J are TRBV30 and TRBJ1-6, with unresolved D. The CDR3 is 12 amino acids. Germline V lookup: CDR1 GTSNPN, CDR2 SVGIG (reference sequence). Trimming shortened V by 4 bases and J by 12 bases, and 13 bases separated the two germline ends. CDR3 sequence (DNA): TGTGCCTGGACTCCGGCTTTCGGACCCCTCCACTTT. Its protein is CAWTPAFGPLHF.

This clonotype was counted ten times or more. The junction departs from the called germline gene at one end, perhaps through a read error. The chain couples TRBV5-1 to TRBJ2-7; 10 positions agree with TRBD2. CDR1 is SGHRS and CDR2 is YFSETQ in the germline V gene. This CDR3 has 15 residues. This CDR3 reads CASSLLAGGSYEQYF. The CDR3 nucleotides are TGTGCCAGCAGCTTATTAGCGGGAGGCTCCTACGAGCAGTACTTC.

The chain carries TRBV7-9 and TRBJ2-7, with 11 nucleotides matching TRBD2. CDR1 is SEHNR and CDR2 is FQNEAQ in the germline V gene (reference sequence). V trimming: 2 bases; J trimming: 6 bases; junction bases outside the gene matches: 15. The CDR3 loop spans 18 amino acids. CDR3 bases: TGTGCCAGCAGCTTAATAGCGGGAGGGCCGAACCGCCGCAGCGAGCAGTACTTC. Translated, it gives CASSLIAGGPNRRSEQYF.

Worth noting for this clonotype: A much larger clone lies a single base off, so this may be a read error. The rearrangement links TRBV14 to TRBJ1-6; D unclear. Germline CDR1 and CDR2: SGHDN and FVKESK. CDR3 size: 17 residues. V was cut by 0 bases and J by 8 bases, with 17 bases left in between. The CDR3 region is CASSQDRSSRSDSPLHF. In DNA form, the CDR3 reads TGTGCCAGCAGCCAAGATCGGAGCTCACGTAGTGATTCACCCCTCCACTTT.

This clonotype was seen many times. The chain uses TRBV3-1 and TRBJ1-1; D is undetermined. CDR3 size: 11 residues. V was clipped by 0 bases and J by 8 bases, with 4 bases between them. CDR1 is LGHDT and CDR2 is YNNKEL in the germline V gene (reference sequence). The CDR3 nucleotides are TGTGCCAGCAGCCAAGACGCGGAAGCTTTCTTT. Residues: CASSQDAEAFF.

This clonotype was detected many times. The CDR3 sequence: CSARDWTGNTGELFF. The CDR3 nucleotides read TGCAGTGCTAGAGATTGGACAGGGAACACCGGGGAGCTGTTTTTT. The rearrangement uses TRBV20-1 and TRBJ2-2; 7 bases are a match to TRBD1. CDR3 length equals 15 residues. The trim removed 0 bases at V and 1 base at J, leaving 2 bases unmatched. Looked up from germline, CDR1 is DFQATT and CDR2 is SNEGSKA (reference sequence).